This TCR beta chain was identified in a study of blood T cell repertoires in COVID-19. From germline, CDR1 is KGHSH and CDR2 LQKENI. This CDR3 has 16 amino acids. V shed 3 bases and J 0 bases; nucleotides not matched to a gene: 6. In the study's own analysis: Amplifying reference gene primers gave estimates of nucleated cell counts. Clones were sequenced by immunoSEQ multiplex PCR, and TCRdb holds only the in-frame ones, with some missing. V and J calls and clone size are given by that table; D and trimming were obtained from the DNA. The repertoire holds 60,000 to 65,000 clones, 84% seen once, with 15% to 20% in the top ten.

The sample taken for sequencing was peripheral blood. The J gene is TRBJ2-7, the V gene TRBV18, with TRBD2 identical over 9 bases. This sequence originates from a man between 60 and 75 years old with COVID-19, enrolled during active disease. The CDR3 reads CASSPVAGVISYEQYF. DNA for the CDR3: TGTGCCAGCTCACCTGTAGCGGGAGTGATCTCCTACGAGCAGTACTTC.